The next 24 T cell receptor beta chains were all read from a single sample in a study of human T cells and chemical hapten exposure. The sample's time point: patch test 3, about 24 weeks after DPC sensitization. Treatment noted: therapeutic diphenylcyclopropenone sensitization with weekly scalp DPC. Using its own MiXCR run on the RACE reads, TCRdb lists one record per CDR3 protein. There are around 85,000 distinct CDR3 sequences in the sample; around 13% occur only once, and approximately 5% lies in the top ten. Sequencing was performed on whole blood, taken in connection with sensitization to the hapten diphenylcyclopropenone (DPC). These receptors were collected from a woman aged 45-59 years with alopecia areata. Some clones in this sample may be carry-over from other donors' samples.

This clonotype was recorded many times. The rearrangement links TRBV20-1 to TRBJ1-1; D is ambiguous. There are 14 residues in the CDR3. The germline V gene encodes CDR1 DFQATT and CDR2 SNEGSKA (reference sequence). V dropped 1 base and J dropped 2 bases, with 11 bases sitting between them. The CDR3 spells CSARAPDGNTEAFF. CDR3 in DNA: TGCAGTGCTAGAGCCCCGGACGGAAACACTGAAGCTTTCTTT.

This clonotype was seen at least ten times. The CDR3 sequence: CASSLETDTQYF. The CDR3 region has the DNA TGTGCCAGCAGCTTAGAGACAGATACGCAGTATTTT. The chain combines TRBV11-3 with TRBJ2-3; D unresolved. Germline CDR1 is SGHNT and CDR2 is YENEEA. This CDR3 spans 12 amino acids. Trimming removed 0 bases at V and 3 bases at J, with 1 base between.

This clonotype was seen ten or more times. The chain combines TRBV3-1 with TRBJ2-7; the match to TRBD2 covers 10 bases. After removal of 3 bases from V and 3 bases from J, the junction contained 5 bases not matched to a gene. The CDR3 spans 15 residues. Germline-derived CDR1 and CDR2 are LGHDT and YNNKEL (reference sequence). Written as DNA, the CDR3 is TGTGCCAGCAGCCACACTAGCGGGAACCTCTACGAGCAGTACTTC. Its protein product is CASSHTSGNLYEQYF.

This clonotype has at least ten counts. This chain connects TRBV18 to TRBJ2-7; the D gene is possibly TRBD1 (5 bases). This CDR3 has 15 amino acids. Germline V gene lookup returns CDR1 KGHSH and CDR2 LQKENI. The germline V and J ends were trimmed by 0 bases and 2 bases, with 11 bases remaining between them. CDR3 bases: TGTGCCAGCTCACCACCGGTAGGGGATCCCTACGAGCAGTACTTC. Its protein is CASSPPVGDPYEQYF.

This clonotype was picked up a small number of times. This rearrangement joins TRBV15 to TRBJ2-3; tentatively, D is TRBD2 (5 bases). From germline, CDR1 is LNHNV and CDR2 YYDKDF (reference sequence). This CDR3 has 15 residues. V was cut by 5 bases and J by 1 base, with 13 bases left in between. The CDR3 DNA reads as TGTGCCACCAGCCCCCGGAGGCTAGGCACAGATACGCAGTATTTT. Translation gives CATSPRRLGTDTQYF.

This clonotype was observed a few times. The gene calls are TRBV29-1 and TRBJ2-7; 7 bases are shared with TRBD2. The junction had 8 bases not matched to a gene; V was cut back by 4 bases and J by 5 bases. Per germline, CDR1 SQVTM and CDR2 ANQGSEA. This CDR3 has 13 amino acids. This chain's CDR3 is CSVAAGDPHEQYF. In nucleotides, the CDR3 is TGCAGCGTTGCTGCGGGGGACCCCCACGAGCAGTACTTC.

This clonotype was seen more than once but under ten times. The chain joins TRBV11-3 to TRBJ2-1; tentatively, D is TRBD1 (6 bases). Germline CDR1 SGHNT, CDR2 YENEEA. This CDR3 region has 15 residues. V was cut by 6 bases and J by 1 base, with 13 bases left in between. The CDR3 spells CASSSGTLSYNEQFF. In nucleotides, the CDR3 is TGTGCCAGCAGTTCCGGGACATTGTCCTACAATGAGCAGTTCTTC.

Only a few counts were recorded for this clonotype. The chain joins TRBV27 to TRBJ2-7, with 7 nucleotides matching TRBD1. The CDR3 has 14 residues. Unmatched junction bases numbered 6, after V lost 5 bases and J lost 2 bases. Germline assignment: CDR1 MNHEY and CDR2 SMNVEV (reference sequence). CDR3 sequence reads: CASSPRTGPYEQYF. The CDR3 DNA reads as TGTGCCAGCAGTCCCCGGACAGGCCCCTACGAGCAGTACTTC.

This clonotype was observed a single time. This sequence may be a read error, since a much larger clone differs from it by one base. The rearrangement uses TRBV7-8 and TRBJ2-1; tentatively, D is TRBD2 (6 bases). The CDR3 consists of 15 residues. Germline assignment: CDR1 SGHVS and CDR2 FQNEAQ. Trimming took 5 bases from V and 2 from J, leaving 13 bases between them. The CDR3 reads CASSPVTGAYNEQFF. CDR3 coding DNA: TGTGCCAGCAGCCCTGTTACGGGAGCCTACAATGAGCAGTTCTTC.

This chain uses TRBV5-5 with TRBJ2-1, with D perhaps matching TRBD1 or TRBD2 (5 bases each). The V gene's germline CDR1 is SGHKS and CDR2 YYEKEE (reference sequence). Trimming removed 1 base from V and 9 bases from J, with 17 bases in between. The CDR3 covers 15 residues. CDR3 sequence (DNA): TGTGCCAGCAGCTTGAAATGGGACGCCCACGGTGAGCAGTTCTTC. Translating it yields CASSLKWDAHGEQFF. The full variable domain, completed using reference TRBV5-5 and TRBJ2-1, is DAGVTQSPTHLIKTRGQQVTLRCSPISGHKSVSWYQQVLGQGPQFIFQYYEKEERGRGNFPDRFSARQFPNYSSELNVNALLLGDSALYLCASSLKWDAHGEQFFGPGTRLTVL.

The chain is built from TRBV11-2 and TRBJ1-1; D unresolved. The CDR3 runs 11 residues. The germline CDR1 and CDR2 sequences are SGHAT and FQNNGV. Trimming removed 8 bases from V and 5 bases from J, with 9 bases in between. CDR3 residues: CASQKGTEAFF. The CDR3, as DNA: TGTGCCAGCCAGAAAGGGACTGAAGCTTTCTTT.

The sample holds a few counts of this clonotype. For the CDR3, the DNA is TGTGCCAGCATCACGACAGGGAGCAATGAGCAGTTCTTC. Translated, it gives CASITTGSNEQFF. The V call is TRBV11-2, the J call TRBJ2-1; TRBD1 agrees at 7 bases. Germline V gives CDR1 SGHAT, CDR2 FQNNGV. The CDR3 sequence is 13 residues long. The V and J ends lost 7 bases and 6 bases, in that order; junction bases with no gene match: 6.

V usage is TRBV12-3 or TRBV12-4 and J usage is TRBJ2-5, with 7 bases aligning to TRBD1. This CDR3 contains 15 residues. Trimming took 1 base from V and 5 from J; bases not matched to a gene: 7. The CDR3 spells CASSLDRGESETQYF. CDR3 bases: TGTGCCAGCAGTTTAGACAGGGGAGAATCGGAGACCCAGTACTTC.

At least ten counts were recorded for this clonotype. The chain links TRBV19 to TRBJ2-2; D assignment may be TRBD1 or TRBD2 (5 bases each). The CDR3 has 16 amino acids. Germline V gene lookup returns CDR1 LNHDA and CDR2 SQIVND (reference sequence). V was cut by 3 bases and J by 7 bases, with 18 bases left in between. CDR3 region: CASSMGSGRENGELFF. In nucleotides, the CDR3 is TGTGCCAGTAGTATGGGAAGTGGCAGGGAGAACGGGGAGCTGTTTTTT.

This clonotype was seen ten or more times. The CDR3 region is CASSTDPSSYEQYF. CDR3 bases: TGTGCCAGTAGTACCGACCCGAGCTCCTACGAGCAGTACTTC. The chain is built from TRBV19 and TRBJ2-7, with D hard to call. This CDR3 contains 14 residues. Germline V gene sequence: CDR1 LNHDA, CDR2 SQIVND (reference sequence). The V and J ends lost 4 bases and 0 bases respectively, with 10 bases between them.

This clonotype has ten or more counts. The chain has TRBV7-8 and TRBJ2-3; either TRBD1 or TRBD2 may supply D (5 bases each). Trimming took 4 bases from V and 9 from J, leaving 17 bases between them. CDR3 size: 14 residues. Germline V CDR1 and CDR2: SGHVS, FQNEAQ. DNA of the CDR3: TGTGCCAGCAGCTATACCGGGACCGGTTCGACGCAGTATTTT. Translation: CASSYTGTGSTQYF.

The rearrangement joins TRBV5-8 to TRBJ2-7; D is unclear. Trimming cost V 4 bases and J 0 bases, with 17 bases left between them. Germline-derived CDR1 and CDR2 are SGHTS and YDEGEE. This CDR3 region has 16 residues. DNA of the CDR3: TGTGCCAGCAGCCCCCTCCTCTGGCGCCCCTCCTACGAGCAGTACTTC. As protein: CASSPLLWRPSYEQYF.

V is TRBV11-3 and J is TRBJ1-6; possibly TRBD1 for D (5 bases). The CDR3 has 19 amino acids. Germline-derived CDR1 and CDR2 are SGHNT and YENEEA. V lost 10 bases, J lost 4 bases, and 29 bases lay in between. CDR3: CANPTAGGDSELYNSPLHF. CDR3 nucleotide sequence: TGTGCCAACCCCACGGCGGGGGGGGATTCTGAGCTTTATAATTCACCCCTCCACTTT.

The table lists this clonotype with a few counts. The chain uses TRBV15 and TRBJ2-1, with D maybe TRBD2 (6 bases). CDR3 length: 17 residues. Germline values: CDR1 LNHNV, CDR2 YYDKDF (reference sequence). The V gene lost 2 bases and the J gene lost 7 bases, with 21 bases spanning the gap. The CDR3 DNA sequence: TGTGCCACCAGCAGATCTCGTGGAGGGGAAGTGTCAAATGAGCAGTTCTTC. It codes for CATSRSRGGEVSNEQFF.

There are many counts of this clonotype. The V call is TRBV9, the J call TRBJ2-1; D could derive from TRBD1 or TRBD2 (5 bases each). Germline CDR1 is SGDLS and CDR2 is YYNGEE. CDR3 length: 14 residues. Trimming took off 2 bases at V and 8 bases at J, with 14 bases between the two ends. CDR3 protein: CASSVSEGHHEQFF. The CDR3, as DNA: TGTGCCAGCAGCGTTAGTGAGGGGCACCATGAGCAGTTCTTC.

V gene TRBV5-1 combines with J gene TRBJ1-1, with unresolved D. The CDR3 extends over 14 amino acids. Deletions cut 5 bases from V and 2 bases from J, with 13 bases between. Germline V CDR1 and CDR2: SGHRS, YFSETQ. The CDR3 bases are TGCGCCAGCAGTTTTAGGATGGAAAACACTGAAGCTTTCTTT. This encodes CASSFRMENTEAFF. The full variable domain, completed using reference TRBV5-1 and TRBJ1-1, is KAGVTQTPRYLIKTRGQQVTLSCSPISGHRSVSWYQQTPGQGLQFLFEYFSETQRNKGNFPGRFSGRQFSNSRSEMNVSTLELGDSALYLCASSFRMENTEAFFGQGTRLTVV.

The gene calls are TRBV11-3 and TRBJ1-1; no definite D call. The germline V gene has CDR1 SGHNT and CDR2 YENEEA. This CDR3 spans 13 amino acids. The germline V and J ends were trimmed by 3 bases and 1 base, with 6 bases remaining between them. CDR3 DNA: TGTGCCAGCAGCTTCAACTGGAACACTGAAGCTTTCTTT. Translation: CASSFNWNTEAFF.

V gene TRBV20-1 combines with J gene TRBJ1-5; tentatively, D is TRBD1 (5 bases). The germline CDR1 and CDR2 sequences are DFQATT and SNEGSKA (reference sequence). Trimming took off 3 bases at V and 5 bases at J, with 8 bases between the two ends. The CDR3 totals 12 residues. CDR3 loop: CSASRVDQPQHF. The CDR3 bases are TGCAGTGCTAGCAGGGTTGATCAGCCCCAGCATTTT.

This clonotype was seen ten or more times. V is TRBV11-2 and J is TRBJ2-1; TRBD2 agrees at 7 bases. Germline loops: CDR1 SGHAT, CDR2 FQNNGV. The CDR3 has 15 amino acids. V shed 2 bases and J 5 bases; nucleotides not matched to a gene: 6. The CDR3: CASSLLGGRDNEQFF. Written as DNA, the CDR3 is TGTGCCAGCAGCTTACTGGGAGGGCGGGACAATGAGCAGTTCTTC.